What follows are 25 T cell receptor beta chains derived from one specimen sequenced in a study of post-analysis software for immune sequencing data. Study observations and caveats: Four or five TRBV segments were more frequent in patients than controls; TRBV5-6, TRBV5-1 and TRBV20-1 belonged to this group.

cDNA libraries for TCR beta contained unique molecular identifiers. TCRdb redid the calling of the PCR reads with MiXCR, one entry per CDR3 protein. The repertoire consists of 740,000 or so distinct CDR3 sequences, with about 57% occurring once and the leading ten covering approximately 4.3%. Antigens for these TCRs are unknown. The sample consisted of blood. These receptors were collected from a girl aged 10 to 17 with multiple sclerosis.

This clonotype was detected only a few times. The J gene is TRBJ2-3, the V gene TRBV27; 12 positions agree with TRBD2. The V gene's germline CDR1 is MNHEY and CDR2 SMNVEV (reference sequence). The CDR3 is 17 amino acids. V trimming: 4 bases; J trimming: 4 bases; junction bases outside the gene matches: 9. The CDR3 protein is CASSSMRTSGNPDTQYF. CDR3 bases: TGTGCCAGCAGTTCGATGCGGACTAGCGGGAACCCAGATACGCAGTATTTT.

V usage is TRBV12-5 and J usage is TRBJ1-2; D is unclear. Germline loops: CDR1 LGHNT, CDR2 FRNRAP. The V end lost 2 bases, the J end lost 5 bases, and 12 bases lay between the germline ends. CDR3 length equals 14 residues. Here the CDR3 reads CASGLTDGGYGYTF. For the CDR3, the DNA is TGTGCTAGTGGTTTGACTGACGGAGGATATGGCTACACCTTC.

The chain joins TRBV6-1 to TRBJ2-1, with TRBD1 as a possible D gene (7 bases). The CDR3 contains 17 residues. Deletions cut 1 base from V and 2 bases from J, with 15 bases between. Germline assignment: CDR1 MNHNS and CDR2 SASEGT. This chain's CDR3 is CASSEGRGLPTYNEQFF. Here the CDR3 DNA reads TGTGCCAGCAGTGAAGGGAGGGGGCTACCAACCTACAATGAGCAGTTCTTC.

The chain combines TRBV2 with TRBJ2-5; possibly TRBD1 for D (5 bases). Deletions cut 4 bases from V and 5 bases from J, with 14 bases between. Germline lookup yields CDR1 SNHLY and CDR2 FYNNEI. The CDR3 spans 14 residues. The CDR3 sequence: CASSAKGLRETQYF. The CDR3 bases are TGTGCCAGCAGTGCGAAGGGGTTGCGGGAGACCCAGTACTTC.

The J gene is TRBJ2-1, the V gene TRBV4-1; TRBD2 aligns across 9 bases. This CDR3 is 16 amino acids long. The ends lost 1 base at V and 6 bases at J; junction bases unmatched: 7. Germline-derived CDR1 and CDR2 are MGHRA and YSYEKL. CDR3 DNA: TGCGCCAGCAGCCAAGGAGGAGCGGGGGGCTTCAATGAGCAGTTCTTC. It translates to CASSQGGAGGFNEQFF.

The V call is TRBV6-1, the J call TRBJ2-7; D uncertain. Trimming shortened V by 6 bases and J by 2 bases, and 14 bases separated the two germline ends. Germline lookup yields CDR1 MNHNS and CDR2 SASEGT. CDR3 size: 14 residues. CDR3 sequence reads: CASRKTEPPYEQYF. The CDR3 bases are TGTGCCAGCAGGAAAACAGAACCTCCCTACGAGCAGTACTTC.

CDR3 DNA: TGTGCCAGCAGAGGCCCAGGCAGGGCACCACAAGAGACCCAGTACTTC. The encoded protein is CASRGPGRAPQETQYF. The rearrangement uses TRBV6-2 or TRBV6-3 and TRBJ2-5; D might be TRBD1 (5 bases). The CDR3 is 16 amino acids. The V gene lost 6 bases and the J gene lost 2 bases, with 19 bases spanning the gap. Germline V gene data show CDR1 as MNHEY and CDR2 as SVGEGT.

The genes are TRBV20-1 and TRBJ2-1; 11 bases are shared with TRBD2. Germline-derived CDR1 and CDR2 are DFQATT and SNEGSKA (reference sequence). Losses at the gene ends were 8 bases for V and 2 bases for J; bases not matched to a gene: 8. CDR3 length: 15 residues. The CDR3 reads CSFSLAGAAYNEQFF. CDR3 bases: TGCAGTTTCTCACTAGCGGGGGCAGCCTACAATGAGCAGTTCTTC.

The chain joins TRBV5-6 to TRBJ2-1; D uncertain. Germline V gene lookup returns CDR1 SGHDT and CDR2 YYEEEE. The CDR3 loop spans 15 amino acids. Between the trimmed V and J ends, which lost 4 bases and 2 bases, there was a span of 13 bases. CDR3 sequence: CASSPFAAPYNEQFF. Here the CDR3 DNA reads TGTGCCAGCAGCCCCTTTGCCGCCCCCTACAATGAGCAGTTCTTC. The whole variable domain, remainder taken from reference TRBV5-6 and TRBJ2-1, is DAGVTQSPTHLIKTRGQQVTLRCSPKSGHDTVSWYQQALGQGPQFIFQYYEEEERQRGNFPDRFSGHQFPNYSSELNVNALLLGDSALYLCASSPFAAPYNEQFFGPGTRLTVL.

This rearrangement joins TRBV6-5 to TRBJ1-2; D gene uncertain. CDR1 and CDR2 from the germline V gene are MNHEY and SVGAGI. V lost 0 bases and J 7 bases, leaving 15 bases between the germline ends. The CDR3 totals 15 residues. The CDR3 sequence is CASSYSKAQRGGYTF. The CDR3 nucleotides are TGTGCCAGCAGTTACTCGAAGGCCCAGCGGGGTGGCTACACCTTC.

This chain joins TRBV7-9 and TRBJ2-6; 8 bases match TRBD1. The V segment lost 3 bases and the J segment 0 bases; nucleotides outside the gene matches: 10. The CDR3 has 19 amino acids. Germline V CDR1 and CDR2: SEHNR, FQNEAQ (reference sequence). The CDR3 loop is CASSLNSGQASSGANVLTF. The CDR3 coding sequence is TGTGCCAGCAGCTTGAATTCGGGACAGGCGTCCTCTGGGGCCAACGTCCTGACTTTC.

The chain is built from TRBV4-2 and TRBJ1-4; no firm D call. Germline V gene sequence: CDR1 LGHNA, CDR2 YNFKEQ. CDR3 length: 15 amino acids. The V and J ends lost 1 base and 8 bases respectively, with 14 bases between them. The CDR3 DNA reads as TGTGCCAGCAGCCAAGGAGCGGGCCTCGGGGAAAAACTGTTTTTT. Translated, it gives CASSQGAGLGEKLFF.

This clonotype came up many times. The chain couples TRBV15 to TRBJ2-1; D is ambiguous. Germline V gene data show CDR1 as LNHNV and CDR2 as YYDKDF (reference sequence). CDR3 size: 19 residues. Trimming stripped 2 bases from V and 8 bases from J, with 28 bases between. CDR3 sequence reads: CATSRPRTTTTMFRDEQFF. CDR3 DNA: TGTGCCACCAGCAGACCAAGAACGACAACTACTATGTTTCGGGATGAGCAGTTCTTC.

This chain uses TRBV5-1 with TRBJ2-3; 9 bases agree with TRBD2. Germline CDR1 SGHRS, CDR2 YFSETQ. V was pared by 0 bases and J by 0 bases, with 2 bases of the junction left unmatched. There are 16 residues in the CDR3. CDR3 DNA sequence: TGCGCCAGCAGCTTGGAGGGACTAGCTAGCACAGATACGCAGTATTTT. This translates into CASSLEGLASTDTQYF.

The chain is built from TRBV20-1 and TRBJ1-3, with 8 bases identical to TRBD1. The V gene end was trimmed by 3 bases and the J gene end by 7 bases; junction bases not matched to a gene: 2. Germline-derived CDR1 and CDR2 are DFQATT and SNEGSKA (reference sequence). The CDR3 spans 12 residues. The CDR3 loop is CSARGQANTIYF. In nucleotides, the CDR3 is TGCAGTGCTAGGGGACAGGCCAACACCATATATTTT.

This chain links TRBV5-1 with TRBJ2-1; 7 positions match TRBD2. Trimming at V came to 4 bases and at J to 3 bases, leaving 10 bases not matched to a gene. CDR1 is SGHRS, CDR2 YFSETQ, per germline. CDR3 length equals 16 residues. CDR3 DNA: TGCGCCAGCAGCCGGCAAGCGGGACCGTACTACAATGAGCAGTTCTTC. It codes for CASSRQAGPYYNEQFF.

This clonotype occurred a few times. The chain uses TRBV29-1 and TRBJ2-5; D not certain. CDR3 length equals 11 residues. Germline assignment: CDR1 SQVTM and CDR2 ANQGSEA. V dropped 8 bases and J dropped 5 bases, with 12 bases sitting between them. The CDR3 loop reads CSKLTGETQYF. CDR3 sequence (DNA): TGCAGCAAACTAACCGGGGAGACCCAGTACTTC.

This clonotype has only a few counts. The rearrangement joins TRBV12-3 or TRBV12-4 to TRBJ2-7; tentatively, D is TRBD2 (5 bases). V dropped 5 bases and J dropped 2 bases, with 10 bases sitting between them. The CDR3 totals 13 residues. Here the CDR3 DNA reads TGTGCCAGCAGTCGGGAACAAACCTACGAGCAGTACTTC. It translates to CASSREQTYEQYF.

The genes are TRBV15 and TRBJ2-7; D perhaps matches TRBD1 (7 bases). Trimming took 0 bases from V and 4 from J, leaving 10 bases between them. The CDR3 has 14 residues. Germline CDR1 and CDR2: LNHNV and YYDKDF (reference sequence). DNA of the CDR3: TGTGCCACCAGCAGAGACAGGGGGACTTACGAGCAGTACTTC. Protein: CATSRDRGTYEQYF.

V is TRBV5-1 and J is TRBJ2-5, with TRBD1 identical over 12 bases. This CDR3 comprises 14 residues. J lost 11 bases, V lost 4 bases, and 9 bases had no gene match. Germline V lookup: CDR1 SGHRS, CDR2 YFSETQ. The CDR3 loop reads CASSAGQGAGEQYF. CDR3 coding DNA: TGCGCCAGCAGCGCGGGACAGGGGGCGGGTGAGCAGTACTTC.

This clonotype came up a few times. The rearrangement links TRBV3-1 to TRBJ2-5; 9 bases agree with TRBD2. The better agreement between TRBJ2-7 and the DNA end casts doubt on the J call. The CDR3 has 14 amino acids. The germline CDR1 and CDR2 sequences are LGHDT and YNNKEL (reference sequence). CDR3 sequence: CASSHLAGVPEQYF. The CDR3 DNA reads TGTGCCAGCAGCCACTTAGCGGGAGTCCCCGAGCAGTACTTC.

This clonotype appeared a few times. This chain uses TRBV20-1 with TRBJ2-1; 9 bases line up with TRBD2. This CDR3 spans 18 amino acids. With 0 bases clipped from V and 6 bases from J, the junction kept 15 bases outside the gene matches. Germline CDR1 and CDR2: DFQATT and SNEGSKA (reference sequence). The CDR3: CSARDVVGGGAVGNEQFF. CDR3 sequence (DNA): TGCAGTGCTAGAGATGTTGTCGGCGGGGGGGCTGTTGGCAATGAGCAGTTCTTC.

The rearrangement links TRBV6-6 to TRBJ2-7; 8 bases agree with TRBD2. Losses at the gene ends were 0 bases for V and 0 bases for J; bases not matched to a gene: 7. Germline V gene lookup returns CDR1 MNHNY and CDR2 SVGAGI (reference sequence). The CDR3 length is 17 residues. DNA for the CDR3: TGTGCCAGCAGTTACTCTCTAAAACTAGCGGACTCCTACGAGCAGTACTTC. It is translated as CASSYSLKLADSYEQYF.

This clonotype has more than one count but fewer than ten. V is TRBV7-9 and J is TRBJ2-3; TRBD2 is a possible D gene (5 bases). The CDR3 length is 15 residues. V was pared by 0 bases and J by 0 bases, with 7 bases between. CDR1 and CDR2 from the germline V gene are SEHNR and FQNEAQ (reference sequence). CDR3 residues: CASSLARGSTDTQYF. CDR3 sequence (DNA): TGTGCCAGCAGCTTAGCACGGGGTAGCACAGATACGCAGTATTTT.

The chain carries TRBV29-1 and TRBJ1-1; 7 nucleotides line up with TRBD1. The CDR3 extends over 13 amino acids. Trimming removed 6 bases from V and 4 bases from J; junction bases left unmatched: 8. CDR1 is SQVTM, CDR2 ANQGSEA, per germline. CDR3 sequence (DNA): TGCAGCGTGTCGACAGGGCGCGGCACTGAAGCTTTCTTT. It specifies CSVSTGRGTEAFF.